The rows below give T cell receptor beta chains drawn from one sample of a study of radiotherapy plus CTLA-4 blockade in lung cancer. Assay: immunoSEQ multiplex PCR; the TCRdb copy retains only in-frame clones and omits some. The sample carries around 110,000 clones, around 89% recorded once. This sample comprised peripheral blood, obtained from a patient treated with radiotherapy plus ipilimumab. These receptors originate from a human donor with non-small cell lung cancer that progressed on radiotherapy plus ipilimumab. Each CDR3 is given with its conserved first and last residue.

v_gene: TRBV2; j_gene: TRBJ2-7; CDR3aa: CASGGTRYEQYF
v_gene: TRBV10-3; j_gene: TRBJ2-1; CDR3aa: CAASGFRYNEQFF
v_gene: TRBV29-1; j_gene: TRBJ1-2; CDR3aa: CSAPGQGVDGYTF
v_gene: TRBV6-1; j_gene: TRBJ2-7; CDR3aa: CASTDPGLAGVKNEQYF
v_gene: TRBV7-8; j_gene: TRBJ1-4; CDR3aa: CASSLQGRVATNEKLFF
v_gene: TRBV6-1; j_gene: TRBJ2-7; CDR3aa: CASSATSGAISYEQYF
v_gene: TRBV2; j_gene: TRBJ2-1; CDR3aa: CASSFEGQRISSTLRNNEQFF
v_gene: TRBV7-9; j_gene: TRBJ2-7; CDR3aa: CASSRKLGLPESYEQYF
v_gene: TRBV5-1; j_gene: TRBJ2-6; CDR3aa: CASSLWRSGGLSGANVLTF
v_gene: TRBV11-2; j_gene: TRBJ2-1; CDR3aa: CASSFMLGGWYNEQFF
v_gene: TRBV5-1; j_gene: TRBJ2-3; CDR3aa: CASSVGGSTDTQYF
v_gene: TRBV18; j_gene: TRBJ2-3; CDR3aa: CASSLNRKDTQYF
v_gene: TRBV6-5; j_gene: TRBJ1-2; CDR3aa: CASSYPGKGNGYTF
v_gene: TRBV9; j_gene: TRBJ2-1; CDR3aa: CASSPGSSYNEQFF
v_gene: TRBV5-1; j_gene: TRBJ2-1; CDR3aa: CASSETSGNYNEQFF
v_gene: TRBV5-1; j_gene: TRBJ1-1; CDR3aa: CASRLDRGNTEAFF
v_gene: TRBV18; j_gene: TRBJ2-3; CDR3aa: CASSRLAGTDTQYF
v_gene: TRBV4-1; j_gene: TRBJ2-1; CDR3aa: CASSQDPFLAGGPYNEQFF
v_gene: TRBV19; j_gene: TRBJ2-5; CDR3aa: CASSLGSGRQETQYF
v_gene: TRBV5-1; j_gene: TRBJ1-5; CDR3aa: CASSPDSSNQPQHF
v_gene: TRBV5-1; j_gene: TRBJ1-1; CDR3aa: CASSAGTGVLAEAFF
v_gene: TRBV5-1; j_gene: TRBJ2-1; CDR3aa: CASREYNEQFF
v_gene: TRBV11-2; j_gene: TRBJ1-2; CDR3aa: CASSLGPGYGYTF
v_gene: TRBV5-4; j_gene: TRBJ2-7; CDR3aa: CASSPGTSGKYEQYF
v_gene: TRBV6-5; j_gene: TRBJ2-2; CDR3aa: CASGGPRETGELFF
v_gene: TRBV7-9; j_gene: TRBJ2-4; CDR3aa: CASSLGQGLDIQYF
v_gene: TRBV5-1; j_gene: NA; CDR3aa: CASSRGAGGTYEQYF
v_gene: TRBV5-1; j_gene: TRBJ1-1; CDR3aa: CASSLYGDGNTEAFF
v_gene: TRBV5-8; j_gene: TRBJ1-4; CDR3aa: CASSWGPGQPTNEKLFF
v_gene: TRBV7-9; j_gene: TRBJ2-6; CDR3aa: CASIRDRERASGANVLTF
v_gene: TRBV6-6; j_gene: TRBJ2-7; CDR3aa: CASSYASTSTVYEQYF
v_gene: TRBV7-2; j_gene: TRBJ1-5; CDR3aa: CASSLLTGSNQPQHF
v_gene: TRBV5-4; j_gene: TRBJ1-1; CDR3aa: CASRPTGVNTEAFF
v_gene: TRBV7-8; j_gene: TRBJ1-5; CDR3aa: CASSLGSAQHF
v_gene: TRBV19; j_gene: TRBJ1-1; CDR3aa: CASSIGQVVRGSEAFF
v_gene: TRBV9; j_gene: TRBJ1-1; CDR3aa: CASSVGPTGIGQVEAFF